This is a list of T cell receptor beta chains from one sample in a study of OX40 agonist ivuxolimab in advanced cancers. Assay used: immunoSEQ multiplex PCR; TCRdb lists only in-frame clones, some missing. The sample holds under 40,000 clones; about 92% are singletons and the top ten take 26%. This specimen was CD4+ or CD8+ T cells sorted from blood, taken in a trial of the OX40 agonist ivuxolimab. These receptors were taken from an adult with an advanced solid tumor such as melanoma, head and neck, liver or kidney cancer. CDR3s include the opening cysteine and the closing phenylalanine or tryptophan. A D gene is named only where the DNA matches it firmly.

-	TRBV7-6	TRBJ1-5	CASSPSDGGNQPQHF	TGTGCCAGCAGCCCCTCGGACGGAGGGAATCAGCCCCAGCATTTT
-	TRBV28	TRBJ1-1	CASSLEREGIHTEAFF	TGTGCCAGCAGTTTGGAAAGAGAGGGGATTCACACTGAAGCTTTCTTT
-	TRBV30	TRBJ2-7	CAWSGGRGAYEQYF	TGTGCCTGGAGTGGGGGTAGGGGAGCCTACGAGCAGTACTTC
-	TRBV6-5	TRBJ1-1	CASISGTEAFF	TGTGCCAGCATCTCGGGCACTGAAGCTTTCTTT
-	TRBV30	TRBJ1-6	CAWSVRSLSRDTVHF	TGTGCCTGGAGTGTACGAAGTTTGAGCCGGGACACCGTCCACTTT
-	TRBV28	TRBJ1-1	CASRTNLRSLEAFF	TGTGCCAGCCGGACAAACTTGAGATCCCTTGAAGCTTTCTTT
-	TRBV5-4	TRBJ2-5	CASSSTWIGETQYF	TGTGCCAGCAGCTCAACGTGGATCGGAGAGACCCAGTACTTC
TRBD2	TRBV27	TRBJ2-1	CASSPETSGPYNEQFF	TGTGCCAGCAGTCCCGAGACTAGCGGGCCCTACAATGAGCAGTTCTTC
-	TRBV27	TRBJ2-5	CASSLGVGTAQETQYF	TGTGCCAGCAGTTTAGGGGTCGGGACCGCTCAAGAGACCCAGTACTTC
-	TRBV5-6	TRBJ2-1	CASAHGGNEQFF	TGTGCCAGCGCACACGGTGGGAATGAGCAGTTCTTC
TRBD2	TRBV6-5	TRBJ2-3	CASSWGGRDTQYF	TGTGCCAGCAGCTGGGGGGGTAGAGATACGCAGTATTTT
-	TRBV6-5	TRBJ2-7	CASSYSSLGFNYEQYF	TGTGCCAGCAGTTACTCCAGTTTGGGATTCAACTACGAGCAGTACTTC
TRBD1	TRBV7-6	TRBJ1-2	CATGTGSYGYTF	TGTGCAACCGGGACAGGGTCCTATGGCTACACCTTC
-	TRBV27	TRBJ2-1	CASRGELGLYNEQFF	TGTGCCAGCAGGGGGGAATTGGGGCTCTACAATGAGCAGTTCTTC
TRBD2	TRBV27	TRBJ2-2	CASSILSGGAAGELFF	TGTGCCAGCAGTATACTTAGCGGGGGGGCAGCCGGGGAGCTGTTTTTT
-	TRBV7-2	TRBJ1-1	CASTPGNTEAFF	TGTGCCAGCACCCCGGGGAACACTGAAGCTTTCTTT
-	TRBV7-6	TRBJ1-2	CASSPGEGLNYGYTF	TGTGCCAGCAGCCCAGGGGAGGGACTCAACTATGGCTACACCTTC